The text below deals with one TCR beta chain. Its target is not known. These data originate in a study of T cells in Graves' hyperthyroidism and ophthalmopathy. About the study: The authors collected peripheral blood at initial diagnosis, before any treatment.

Amplified TCR beta CDR3 regions derived from RNA transcripts. With the HTBI primer set, the TCR CDR3 went through a first round of RT-PCR. TCRdb itself ran the multiplex PCR reads through MiXCR, one entry per CDR3 protein. Of about 400,000 distinct CDR3 sequences in the sample, about 13% are singletons; the top ten hold 9% to 9.5%. Broader study findings: Blood also contained most expanded thyroid clonotypes above 0.001. The model made its ophthalmopathy prediction, and onset followed a median about 6.8 months later.

Germline lookup yields CDR1 LNHDA and CDR2 SQIVND (reference sequence). V lost 3 bases, J lost 4 bases, and 6 bases stayed unmatched. This CDR3 spans 15 amino acids. In making diagnoses, clinical symptoms, serum thyroxine and TRAb, thyroid ultrasound and orbital computed tomography were all used. The gene calls are TRBV19 and TRBJ2-3; 8 nucleotides agree with TRBD2. This TCR came from a woman aged 18-29 years with Graves' hyperthyroidism. Sequencing was done on a sample of blood. As DNA, the CDR3 is TGTGCCAGTAGTATGAGAGCGGGAGCCGCAGATACGCAGTATTTT. This encodes CASSMRAGAADTQYF.